The rows below give T cell receptor beta chains drawn from one sample of a study of CD8 T cells in Susac syndrome. MiXCR was run by TCRdb on the immunoSEQ multiplex PCR reads, yielding one entry per CDR3 protein. Of tens of thousands of distinct CDR3 sequences listed, 91% are singletons. Sequenced material: CD8+ T cells from PBMCs. The receptors derive from a human donor with multiple sclerosis. Both conserved end residues are part of each CDR3. Where a row states a size, it is once, few, many or the class of an expanded clone; other rows omit it.

clone_size	v_call	j_call	cdr3_aa
-	TRBV5-4	TRBJ1-1	CASSPGTDFMNTEAFF
-	TRBV20-1	TRBJ1-1	CSASKEDRKNTEAFF
-	TRBV19	TRBJ2-1	CASSIWREGPDEQFF
-	TRBV19	TRBJ2-5	CASSMRGRVETQYF
-	TRBV14	TRBJ1-1	CASSQDEGYTEAFF
-	TRBV18	TRBJ2-1	CASSPNPVVGQFF
-	TRBV12-3/TRBV12-4	TRBJ2-4	CASRADSFNIQYF
-	TRBV5-1	TRBJ2-7	CASSQPGTGAYEQYF
-	TRBV11-2	TRBJ2-7	CATNNGGQYEQYF
-	TRBV7-9	TRBJ2-7	CASSGGAGLPSSYEQYF
-	TRBV28	TRBJ2-7	CASSLYDSEQYF
once	TRBV28	TRBJ1-2	CASSPQGQGRGGYTF
-	TRBV20-1	TRBJ2-3	CSARVGGLIDTQYF